Listed below are T cell receptor beta chains from one sample, sequenced in a study of technical replicates of blood from a handful of donors. Some clones are missing from TCRdb's copy, which holds only in-frame ones; the method was immunoSEQ multiplex PCR. The profile shows some 81,000 clones, 75% to 95% of them singletons. Specimen: T cells isolated from PBMCs. The receptors originated from a human donor in good health. The CDR3 runs from the conserved cysteine through the conserved F or W. The D gene is left open where the match is weak. Clone size appears in some rows only: once, few, many, or a class for an expanded clone.

v_call	j_call	d_call	clone_size	cdr3_aa	cdr3_nt
TRBV9	TRBJ2-2	NA	NA	CASSVEVAANTGELFF	TGTGCCAGCAGCGTAGAAGTAGCGGCGAACACCGGGGAGCTGTTTTTT
TRBV28	TRBJ2-7	NA	NA	CARTAAGATFYEQYF	TGTGCCAGAACAGCGGCGGGGGCCACTTTCTACGAGCAGTACTTC
TRBV4-1	TRBJ2-7	TRBD1	NA	CASSDSGTGSYEQYF	TGCGCCAGCAGCGACTCCGGGACAGGGTCTTACGAGCAGTACTTC
TRBV27	TRBJ1-6	NA	few	CASTQGTFGNSPLHF	TGTGCCAGCACCCAGGGGACATTCGGCAATTCACCCCTCCACTTT
TRBV5-5	TRBJ2-1	TRBD2	NA	CASSLGTSGRFYEQFF	TGTGCCAGCAGCTTGGGCACTAGCGGGAGATTTTATGAGCAGTTCTTC
TRBV9	TRBJ2-1	TRBD1	NA	CASSPWDRTKYEQFF	TGTGCCAGCAGCCCATGGGACAGGACGAAATATGAGCAGTTCTTC
TRBV10-2	TRBJ2-6	NA	NA	CASSRSPGRGANVLTF	TGCGCCAGCTCCCGATCTCCCGGGAGAGGGGCCAACGTCCTGACTTTC
TRBV25-1	TRBJ2-2	TRBD1	NA	CASSGQGESGELFF	TGTGCCAGCAGTGGACAGGGTGAGTCCGGGGAGCTGTTTTTT
TRBV7-9	TRBJ2-1	NA	NA	CASSSTRGANNEQFF	TGTGCCAGCAGCTCCACACGGGGGGCTAACAATGAGCAGTTCTTC
TRBV7-9	TRBJ2-5	TRBD2	NA	CASSPRLAPETQYF	TGTGCCAGCAGCCCACGACTAGCTCCAGAGACCCAGTACTTC
TRBV20-1	TRBJ2-1	TRBD2	NA	CSGRGGEQFF	TGCAGTGGCCGGGGGGGAGAGCAGTTCTTC
TRBV19	TRBJ2-1	TRBD2	NA	CASSITLAGGYNEQFF	TGTGCCAGTAGTATTACCCTAGCGGGGGGGTACAATGAGCAGTTCTTC
TRBV4-1	TRBJ2-7	TRBD2	once	CASSQVGGGRGEQYF	TGCGCCAGCAGCCAAGTCGGGGGGGGCCGGGGCGAGCAGTACTTC
TRBV11-3	TRBJ2-5	TRBD2	NA	CASSSPGLAGGRETQYF	TGTGCCAGCAGCTCGCCGGGACTAGCGGGGGGGCGAGAGACCCAGTACTTC
TRBV19	TRBJ2-7	NA	NA	CASSIEWVRGDYEQYF	TGTGCCAGTAGTATAGAATGGGTCAGGGGCGACTACGAGCAGTACTTC
TRBV28	TRBJ2-3	TRBD2	NA	CASSSSTSGKDTQYF	TGTGCCAGCAGTTCGTCGACTAGCGGGAAGGATACGCAGTATTTT
TRBV11-3	TRBJ2-7	TRBD1	NA	CASSPRTGAYEQYF	TGTGCCAGCAGCCCCCGGACAGGGGCCTACGAGCAGTACTTC
TRBV20-1	TRBJ2-1	NA	NA	CSASSANEQFF	TGCAGTGCTAGCAGCGCGAACGAGCAGTTCTTC
TRBV29-1	TRBJ2-3	TRBD1	few	CSVGGGTGGTDTQYF	TGCAGCGTTGGGGGCGGGACAGGGGGCACAGATACGCAGTATTTT
TRBV9	TRBJ2-3	NA	NA	CASSVGTRISSTDTQYF	TGTGCCAGCAGCGTAGGAACGCGGATCTCTAGCACAGATACGCAGTATTTT
TRBV10-1	TRBJ2-7	NA	NA	CASSPRAGGIYEQYF	TGCGCCAGCAGTCCAAGGGCAGGGGGGATCTACGAGCAGTACTTC
TRBV5-4	TRBJ2-5	NA	NA	CASSSQLETQYF	TGTGCCAGCAGCTCCCAGTTAGAGACCCAGTACTTC
TRBV5-1	TRBJ2-2	TRBD2	NA	CASSMGLAGNGELFF	TGCGCCAGCAGCATGGGACTAGCCGGCAATGGGGAGCTGTTTTTT
TRBV13	TRBJ2-1	TRBD2	NA	CASSSVAGGQDNEQFF	TGTGCCAGCAGCTCGGTCGCGGGAGGTCAAGACAATGAGCAGTTCTTC
TRBV7-6	TRBJ2-3	TRBD2	NA	CASSLYRAREGTDTQYF	TGTGCCAGCAGCTTATATCGGGCTCGGGAGGGCACAGATACGCAGTATTTT
TRBV7-9	TRBJ2-2	NA	NA	CASSPDRSGMNTGELFF	TGTGCCAGCAGCCCCGACAGGTCGGGGATGAACACCGGGGAGCTGTTTTTT
TRBV5-1	TRBJ2-1	NA	NA	CASSLARNEQFF	TGCGCCAGCAGCTTAGCTAGAAATGAGCAGTTCTTC
TRBV29-1	TRBJ2-3	TRBD2	NA	CSVLNSGAGGTDTQYF	TGCAGCGTTCTCAACTCCGGGGCGGGGGGCACAGATACGCAGTATTTT
TRBV23-1	TRBJ1-5	TRBD1	NA	CASKQVASGTGRNQPQHF	TGCGCCAGCAAACAAGTGGCATCCGGGACAGGACGAAATCAGCCCCAGCATTTT
TRBV7-3	TRBJ1-5	NA	NA	CASSLSGREFHQPQHF	TGTGCCAGCAGCTTATCAGGCCGGGAATTTCATCAGCCCCAGCATTTT
TRBV7-2	TRBJ2-1	TRBD2	NA	CASSSQLTSGGSNEQFF	TGTGCCAGCAGCTCGCAACTGACTAGCGGGGGAAGCAATGAGCAGTTCTTC
TRBV5-1	TRBJ2-1	TRBD1	NA	CASSRTGVEYNEQFF	TGCGCCAGCAGCCGAACAGGGGTCGAATACAATGAGCAGTTCTTC
TRBV4-1	TRBJ2-1	NA	NA	CASSQRNGYNEQFF	TGCGCCAGCAGCCAAAGAAACGGCTACAATGAGCAGTTCTTC
TRBV30	TRBJ2-5	NA	NA	CAWSGSQETQYF	TGTGCCTGGAGTGGCAGCCAAGAGACCCAGTACTTC
TRBV11-2	TRBJ1-4	TRBD1	NA	CASSLRQGWTNEKLFF	TGTGCCAGCAGCCTGAGACAGGGCTGGACTAATGAAAAACTGTTTTTT
TRBV6-6	TRBJ2-4	TRBD2	NA	CASSLAGGSYIQYF	TGTGCCAGCAGTCTAGCGGGGGGGAGTTACATTCAGTACTTC
TRBV5-1	TRBJ2-3	NA	NA	CASSLAGTDTQYF	TGCGCCAGCAGCTTGGCGGGAACAGATACGCAGTATTTT
TRBV4-2	TRBJ2-3	TRBD2	NA	CASSTSALSTDTQYF	TGTGCCAGCAGTACTAGCGCGCTAAGCACAGATACGCAGTATTTT
TRBV6-1	TRBJ2-3	TRBD2	NA	CASSETGGTGTDTQYF	TGTGCCAGCAGTGAAACCGGGGGGACGGGAACAGATACGCAGTATTTT
TRBV5-1	TRBJ2-3	TRBD2	NA	CASSLGTSGGGFDTQYF	TGCGCCAGCAGCTTAGGGACTAGCGGGGGGGGATTCGATACGCAGTATTTT
TRBV6-4	TRBJ1-3	NA	NA	CASSGCGRVTSGNTIYF	TGTGCCAGCAGTGGGTGTGGCAGGGTCACCTCTGGAAACACCATATATTTT
TRBV10-2	TRBJ2-7	NA	NA	CASSESNSPSYEQYF	TGCGCCAGCAGTGAGTCGAACAGCCCATCCTACGAGCAGTACTTC
TRBV10-1	TRBJ2-1	TRBD2	NA	CASSEIAGALNEQFF	TGCGCCAGCAGTGAGATAGCGGGAGCTCTCAATGAGCAGTTCTTC
TRBV15	TRBJ2-7	TRBD1	NA	CATSSHKDRDRVFEQYF	TGTGCCACCAGCAGCCATAAAGACCGGGACAGGGTTTTCGAGCAGTACTTC
TRBV6-6	TRBJ2-3	TRBD2	NA	CASGWGGFTDTQYF	TGTGCCAGTGGATGGGGGGGTTTCACAGATACGCAGTATTTT
TRBV29-1	TRBJ2-5	TRBD2	NA	CSVLERGEETQYF	TGCAGCGTTCTAGAGCGGGGGGAAGAGACCCAGTACTTC
TRBV11-3	TRBJ1-5	TRBD1	NA	CASSLQGGNQPQHF	TGTGCCAGCAGCCTACAGGGGGGCAATCAGCCCCAGCATTTT
TRBV28	TRBJ1-5	NA	NA	CASSLRQVGNQPQHF	TGTGCCAGCAGTTTAAGACAGGTTGGCAATCAGCCCCAGCATTTT
TRBV9	TRBJ1-1	NA	once	CASSVGNLNTEAFF	TGTGCCAGCAGCGTAGGAAACTTGAACACTGAAGCTTTCTTT
TRBV5-8	TRBJ2-7	NA	NA	CASSLTGGLKGSYEQYF	TGTGCCAGCAGCCTGACCGGGGGACTGAAAGGTTCCTACGAGCAGTACTTC
TRBV27	TRBJ1-5	TRBD1	NA	CASSLTAGGSNQPQHF	TGTGCCAGCAGTTTAACTGCAGGGGGCAGCAATCAGCCCCAGCATTTT
TRBV5-1	TRBJ2-3	TRBD2	once	CASSLKGAGSGITDTQYF	TGCGCCAGCAGCTTGAAAGGTGCGGGGAGCGGGATCACAGATACGCAGTATTTT
TRBV27	TRBJ1-6	NA	NA	CASSLIGQYNSPLHF	TGTGCCAGCAGTTTAATCGGACAGTATAATTCACCCCTCCACTTT
TRBV7-2	TRBJ1-1	NA	few	CASSLERFTEAFF	TGTGCCAGCAGCTTAGAACGGTTTACTGAAGCTTTCTTT
TRBV7-2	TRBJ2-4	NA	NA	CASSLSRLTKNIQYF	TGTGCCAGCAGCTTAAGTAGACTTACCAAAAACATTCAGTACTTC
TRBV19	TRBJ1-1	NA	NA	CASSYIGHDNTEAFF	TGTGCCAGTAGTTACATAGGACATGATAACACTGAAGCTTTCTTT
TRBV19	TRBJ1-6	TRBD1	NA	CASSDRVWNSPLHF	TGTGCCAGTAGTGACAGGGTGTGGAATTCACCCCTCCACTTT
TRBV4-1	TRBJ2-1	NA	NA	CASSQELETYNEQFF	TGCGCCAGCAGCCAAGAACTAGAGACATACAATGAGCAGTTCTTC
TRBV5-8	TRBJ1-4	NA	NA	CASSFGGVLGANEKLFF	TGTGCCAGCAGCTTCGGAGGCGTTCTTGGGGCTAATGAAAAACTGTTTTTT